The T cell receptor (beta chain) described here comes from a study of T cell clonality in common variable immunodeficiency. Both groups were predominantly of Caucasian heritage. Blood samples were heparinized, about 4.5 to 8 ml per donor. This table comes from immunoSEQ multiplex PCR, and its TCRdb copy is limited to in-frame clones, with some not included. Observed in the sample are 80,000 or so clones, none of them singletons. Regarding the study as a whole: T cell subpopulation sequencing would be needed to explain CVID clonality. Repertoire-complication correlations in CVID were limited by patient heterogeneity.

The V gene end was trimmed by 4 bases and the J gene end by 6 bases; junction bases not matched to a gene: 5. This CDR3 spans 15 amino acids. The germline V gene has CDR1 SGHAT and CDR2 FQNNGV. This clone was seen ten or more times. The antigen is undetermined. The DNA ends 3 residues before the CDR3 does, and the rest of the CDR3 is filled in from the germline J gene. Input material: peripheral blood mononuclear cells. The chain recombines TRBV11-2 with TRBJ2-2, with TRBD2 matching over 10 bases. The sequence was collected from a person aged 18 to 75 in good health. The CDR3 bases that were read are TGTGCCAGCAGCTCGTTAGCGGGAGGATCCGGGGAG. This codes for CASSSLAGGSGE. The full CDR3 reads CASSSLAGGSGELFF.